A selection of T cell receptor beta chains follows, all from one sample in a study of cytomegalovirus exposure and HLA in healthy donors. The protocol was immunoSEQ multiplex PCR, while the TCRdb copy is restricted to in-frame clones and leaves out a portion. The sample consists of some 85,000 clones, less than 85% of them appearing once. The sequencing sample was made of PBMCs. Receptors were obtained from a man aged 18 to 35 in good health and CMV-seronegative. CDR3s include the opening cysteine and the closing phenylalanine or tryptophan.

CDR3 protein: CASSLGGGGGITYEQYF
V gene: TRBV7-8
J gene: TRBJ2-7

CDR3 protein: CAWSVGGQETQYF
V gene: TRBV30
J gene: TRBJ2-5

CDR3 protein: CASSIRRETQYF
V gene: TRBV13
J gene: TRBJ2-5

CDR3 protein: CASSGQAYGANVLTF
V gene: TRBV9
J gene: TRBJ2-6

CDR3 protein: CASSLMGTTMNTEAFF
V gene: TRBV18
J gene: TRBJ1-1

CDR3 protein: CASSLDQAGVNTEAFF
V gene: TRBV11-3
J gene: TRBJ1-1

CDR3 protein: CASSPRGSYGYTF
V gene: TRBV13
J gene: TRBJ1-2

CDR3 protein: CASSPYSGQGAEAFF
V gene: TRBV10-1
J gene: TRBJ1-1

CDR3 protein: CASNLRVNTGELFF
V gene: TRBV27
J gene: TRBJ2-2

CDR3 protein: CASSFDRRQSNQPQHF
V gene: TRBV2
J gene: TRBJ1-5